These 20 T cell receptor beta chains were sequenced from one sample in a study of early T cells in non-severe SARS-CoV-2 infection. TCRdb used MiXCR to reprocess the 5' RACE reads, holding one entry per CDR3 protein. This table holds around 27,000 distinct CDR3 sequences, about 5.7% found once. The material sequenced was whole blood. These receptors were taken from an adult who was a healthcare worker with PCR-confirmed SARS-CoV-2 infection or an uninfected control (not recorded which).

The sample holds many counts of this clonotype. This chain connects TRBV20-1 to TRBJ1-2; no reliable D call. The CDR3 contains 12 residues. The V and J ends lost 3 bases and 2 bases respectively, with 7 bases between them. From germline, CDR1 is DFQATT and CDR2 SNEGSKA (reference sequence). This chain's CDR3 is CSASAGNYGYTF. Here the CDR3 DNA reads TGCAGTGCTAGCGCGGGGAACTATGGCTACACCTTC.

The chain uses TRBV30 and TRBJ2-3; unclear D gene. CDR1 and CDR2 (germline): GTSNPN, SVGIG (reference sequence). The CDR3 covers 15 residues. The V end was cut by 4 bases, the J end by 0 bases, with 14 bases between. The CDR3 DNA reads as TGTGCCTGGACCCGACTGGGCGCTAGCACAGATACGCAGTATTTT. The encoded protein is CAWTRLGASTDTQYF.

CDR3 residues: CASSRGLARNTEAFF. In nucleotides, the CDR3 is TGTGCCAGCAGCCGCGGACTTGCTCGGAACACTGAAGCTTTCTTT. The rearrangement joins TRBV12-3 or TRBV12-4 to TRBJ1-1; no definite D call. The CDR3 contains 15 residues. Trimming cost V 6 bases and J 1 base, with 15 bases left between them.

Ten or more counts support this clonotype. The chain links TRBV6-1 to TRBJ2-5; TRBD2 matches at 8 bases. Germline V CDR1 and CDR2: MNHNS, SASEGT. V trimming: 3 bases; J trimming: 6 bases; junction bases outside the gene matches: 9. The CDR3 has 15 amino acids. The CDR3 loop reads CASSDLAGLSKTQYF. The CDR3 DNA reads TGTGCCAGCAGTGATTTAGCGGGGCTCTCGAAGACCCAGTACTTC.

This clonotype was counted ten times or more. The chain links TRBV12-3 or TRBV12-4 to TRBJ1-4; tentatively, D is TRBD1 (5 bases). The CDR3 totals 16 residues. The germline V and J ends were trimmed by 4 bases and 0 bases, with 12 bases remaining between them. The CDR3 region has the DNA TGTGCCAGCAGTTCCTACAGGCTTTCAACTAATGAAAAACTGTTTTTT. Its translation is CASSSYRLSTNEKLFF.

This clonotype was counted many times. The CDR3 nucleotides read TGTGCCAGCAGTTACTCGGTCAGCGGGGGTCTCCGGCTGGGTTACGAGCAGTACTTC. This gives the protein CASSYSVSGGLRLGYEQYF. The V and J genes are TRBV6-2 or TRBV6-3 and TRBJ2-7, with 8 bases lining up with TRBD2. CDR1 and CDR2 from the germline V gene are MNHEY and SVGEGT. V was clipped by 0 bases and J by 4 bases; unmatched bases: 17. This CDR3 contains 19 residues.

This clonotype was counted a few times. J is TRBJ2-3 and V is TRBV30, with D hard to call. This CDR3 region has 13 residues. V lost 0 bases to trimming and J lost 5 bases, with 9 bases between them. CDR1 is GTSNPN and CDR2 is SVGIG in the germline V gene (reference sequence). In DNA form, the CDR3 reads TGTGCCTGGAGTGTAGGTGGGGAAGATACGCAGTATTTT. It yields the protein CAWSVGGEDTQYF.

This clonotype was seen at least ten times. CDR3 protein: CASSYRPPGTPSDTQYF. The DNA for the CDR3 is TGTGCCAGCAGTTACCGCCCCCCTGGGACCCCCAGCGATACGCAGTATTTT. V and J are TRBV6-5 and TRBJ2-3; possibly TRBD1 or TRBD2 for D (5 bases each). Germline assignment: CDR1 MNHEY and CDR2 SVGAGI. The CDR3 sequence is 17 residues long. The V gene lost 2 bases and the J gene lost 6 bases, with 21 bases spanning the gap.

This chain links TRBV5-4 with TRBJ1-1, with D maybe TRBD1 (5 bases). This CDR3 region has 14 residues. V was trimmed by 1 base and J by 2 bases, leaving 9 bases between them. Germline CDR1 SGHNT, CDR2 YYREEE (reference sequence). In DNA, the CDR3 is TGTGCCAGCAGCTTGCGGACATTTAACACTGAAGCTTTCTTT. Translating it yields CASSLRTFNTEAFF.

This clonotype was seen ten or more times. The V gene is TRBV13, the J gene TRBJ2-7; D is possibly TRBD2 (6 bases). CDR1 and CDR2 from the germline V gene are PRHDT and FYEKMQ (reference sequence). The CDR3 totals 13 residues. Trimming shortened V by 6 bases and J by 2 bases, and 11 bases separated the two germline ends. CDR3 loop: CASRRDATYEQYF. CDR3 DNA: TGTGCCAGCAGGCGGGACGCGACCTACGAGCAGTACTTC.

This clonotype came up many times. CDR3 nucleotide sequence: TGCAGTGCTTCCCAGACAGGTATGAACACTGAAGCTTTCTTT. Translating it yields CSASQTGMNTEAFF. V and J are TRBV20-1 and TRBJ1-1; possibly TRBD1 for D (6 bases). V shed 5 bases and J shed 0 bases, with 13 bases lying between them. This CDR3 comprises 14 residues. CDR1 and CDR2 from the germline V gene are DFQATT and SNEGSKA (reference sequence).

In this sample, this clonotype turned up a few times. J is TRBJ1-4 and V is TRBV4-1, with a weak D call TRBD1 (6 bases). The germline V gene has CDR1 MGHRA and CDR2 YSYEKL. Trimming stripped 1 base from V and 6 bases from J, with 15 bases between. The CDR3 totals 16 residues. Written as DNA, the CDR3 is TGCGCCAGCAGCCAAGGGCCTGGGGGCGCGGATGAAAAACTGTTTTTT. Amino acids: CASSQGPGGADEKLFF.

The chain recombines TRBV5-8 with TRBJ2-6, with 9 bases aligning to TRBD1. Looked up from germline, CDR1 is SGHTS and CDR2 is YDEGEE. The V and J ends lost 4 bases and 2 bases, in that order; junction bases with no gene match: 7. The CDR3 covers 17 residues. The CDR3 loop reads CASSRMTGGAGANVLTF. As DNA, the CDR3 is TGTGCCAGCAGCCGGATGACAGGGGGAGCTGGGGCCAACGTCCTGACTTTC.

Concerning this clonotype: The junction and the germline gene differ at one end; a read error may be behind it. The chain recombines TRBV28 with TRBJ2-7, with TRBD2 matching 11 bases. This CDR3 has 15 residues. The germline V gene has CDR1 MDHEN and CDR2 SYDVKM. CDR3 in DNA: TGTGCCAACAGTGGGAATAGCGGGAGGGCACGGGAGCAGTACTTC. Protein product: CANSGNSGRAREQYF.

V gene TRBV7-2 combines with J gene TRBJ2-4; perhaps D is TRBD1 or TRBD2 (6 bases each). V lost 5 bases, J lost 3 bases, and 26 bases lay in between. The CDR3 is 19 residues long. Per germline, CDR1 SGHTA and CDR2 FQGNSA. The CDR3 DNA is TGTGCCAGCAGCCATTCCACAAGGGGGGACCCGTCAGGCAAAAACATTCAGTACTTC. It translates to CASSHSTRGDPSGKNIQYF.

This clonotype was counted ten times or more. CDR3 sequence: CASTPTAHEAFF. The CDR3 region has the DNA TGTGCCAGCACCCCGACGGCACATGAAGCTTTCTTT. V usage is TRBV6-6 and J usage is TRBJ1-1; no firm D call. Between the trimmed V and J ends, which lost 7 bases and 7 bases, there was a span of 13 bases. CDR3 length equals 12 residues. Germline CDR1 reads MNHNY; CDR2 reads SVGAGI (reference sequence).

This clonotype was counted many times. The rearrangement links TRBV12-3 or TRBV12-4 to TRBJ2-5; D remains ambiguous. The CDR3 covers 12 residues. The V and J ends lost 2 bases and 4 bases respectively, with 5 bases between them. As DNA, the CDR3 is TGTGCCAGCAGTTTATGGCGAGAGACCCAGTACTTC. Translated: CASSLWRETQYF.

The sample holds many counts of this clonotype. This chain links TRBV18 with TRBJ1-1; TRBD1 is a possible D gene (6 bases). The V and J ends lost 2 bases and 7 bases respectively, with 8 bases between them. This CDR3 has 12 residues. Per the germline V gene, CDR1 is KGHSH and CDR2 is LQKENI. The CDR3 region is CASSPGGIEAFF. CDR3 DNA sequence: TGTGCCAGCTCACCAGGGGGCATTGAAGCTTTCTTT.

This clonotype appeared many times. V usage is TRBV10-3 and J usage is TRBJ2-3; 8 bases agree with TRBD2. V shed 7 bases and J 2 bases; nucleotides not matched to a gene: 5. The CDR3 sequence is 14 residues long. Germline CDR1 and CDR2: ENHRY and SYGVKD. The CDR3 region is CAINARGDTDTQYF. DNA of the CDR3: TGTGCCATCAACGCGCGGGGGGACACAGATACGCAGTATTTT.

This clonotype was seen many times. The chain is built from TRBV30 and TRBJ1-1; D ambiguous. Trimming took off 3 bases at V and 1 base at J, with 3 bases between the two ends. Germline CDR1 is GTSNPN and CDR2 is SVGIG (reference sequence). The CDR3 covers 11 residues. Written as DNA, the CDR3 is TGTGCCTGGAGAGAGAACACTGAAGCTTTCTTT. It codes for CAWRENTEAFF.